The rows below give T cell receptor beta chains drawn from one sample of a study of CD8+ T cells in alopecia areata. Generated by immunoSEQ multiplex PCR, the TCRdb table keeps only in-frame clones and is missing some. Here the sample spans some 110,000 clones, less than 80% being singletons. What was sequenced was CD4+ T cells sorted from blood. The origin of the receptors is a human donor in good health. The CDR3 runs from the conserved cysteine through the conserved F or W. The D gene is left open where the match is weak. Only some rows state a clone size, as once, few, many or a class for expanded clones.

d_call j_call v_call clone_size cdr3_nt cdr3_aa
NA TRBJ1-4 TRBV14 NA TGTGCCAGCAGCGCACAGGGTTTGACACTGTTTTTT CASSAQGLTLFF
TRBD1 TRBJ2-1 TRBV2 NA TGTGCCAGCACGGGACAGGGGGCGAATGAGCAGTTCTTC CASTGQGANEQFF
TRBD2 TRBJ2-3 TRBV5-8 few TGTGCCAGCAGCCCGTGGACTAGCGGCGGTTCCGGGGATACGCAGTATTTT CASSPWTSGGSGDTQYF
TRBD1 TRBJ1-1 TRBV5-1 NA TGCGCCAGTTTAGGGGGACAGGATACTGAAGCTTTCTTT CASLGGQDTEAFF
NA TRBJ1-2 TRBV29-1 NA TGCAGCGTTCCGGGCCTCGGCGACTATGGCTACACCTTC CSVPGLGDYGYTF
TRBD1 TRBJ2-6 TRBV4-1 few TGCGCCAGCCAGAGGGACAGGTTCAGCTCTGGGGCCAACGTCCTGACTTTC CASQRDRFSSGANVLTF
NA TRBJ1-1 TRBV10-3 NA TGTGCCATCAGTAGAGGACAGCCGAATTATGAAGCTTTCTTT CAISRGQPNYEAFF
NA TRBJ2-7 TRBV5-1 NA TGCGCCAGCAGCCCTGCCGGTAGACTCGAGCAGTACTTC CASSPAGRLEQYF
TRBD1 TRBJ2-3 TRBV29-1 once TGCAGCGCAGGACAGGGGACGGGCACAGATACGCAGTATTTT CSAGQGTGTDTQYF
TRBD1 TRBJ1-5 TRBV28 NA TGTGCCAGCAGTTCCCCCGGGACAGGGGATCAGCCCCAGCATTTT CASSSPGTGDQPQHF
NA TRBJ2-3 TRBV10-2 once TGCGCCAGCAGTGAACAAGGAACCCCCCCAGATACGCAGTATTTT CASSEQGTPPDTQYF
NA TRBJ2-3 TRBV30 NA TGTGCCTGGAGTGGCGGCCTCTCAGATACGCAGTATTTT CAWSGGLSDTQYF
NA TRBJ2-3 TRBV15 few TGTGCCACCAGCCCAGGGGACCTCCTGGATACGCAGTATTTT CATSPGDLLDTQYF
NA TRBJ1-4 TRBV29-1 NA TGCAGCGCCGACCGCGGGGAAAAACTGTTTTTT CSADRGEKLFF
NA TRBJ1-6 TRBV2 NA TGTGCCAGCAGTGCGCAGCGTTCACCCCTCCACTTT CASSAQRSPLHF
TRBD2 TRBJ2-1 TRBV11-2 NA TGTGCCAGCAGCCCGAGCGGGGGGGCGGGAAATGAGCAGTTCTTC CASSPSGGAGNEQFF
NA TRBJ1-2 TRBV29-1 NA TGCAGCGTTCACCCCCCGGGGTCCTATGGCTACACCTTC CSVHPPGSYGYTF
TRBD2 TRBJ2-7 TRBV29-1 NA TGCAGCGCGGTCGGGGGAGGGATCTACGAGCAGTACTTC CSAVGGGIYEQYF
NA TRBJ1-2 TRBV30 NA TGTGCCTGGGGGGCCGGAGGGTACGAAGGCTACACCTTC CAWGAGGYEGYTF
NA TRBJ2-3 TRBV29-1 NA TGCAGCGTGGCACAGGGAGCCCATAGCACAGATACGCAGTATTTT CSVAQGAHSTDTQYF
NA TRBJ2-3 TRBV7-3 NA TGTGCCAGCAGCCCGGGAAGCACAGATACGCAGTATTTT CASSPGSTDTQYF
TRBD1 TRBJ2-5 TRBV10-3 NA TGTGCCATCCGCCAGGGGGCCGTGGAGACCCAGTACTTC CAIRQGAVETQYF
TRBD2 TRBJ2-7 TRBV5-4 NA TGTGCCAGCAGCCCAAGGGAGGGAGCCTACGAGCAGTACTTC CASSPREGAYEQYF
TRBD1 TRBJ1-2 TRBV29-1 NA TGCAGCGTTGACGGTGGATGGCAGGGGGCTGTTGGCTACACCTTC CSVDGGWQGAVGYTF
NA TRBJ2-6 TRBV27 NA TGTGCCAGCAGTTTATATGGCGTCTCTGGGGCCAACGTCCTGACTTTC CASSLYGVSGANVLTF
TRBD1 TRBJ2-1 TRBV29-1 NA TGCAGCGTTGTCCGGTCCTGGACAGGGGAGAATGAGCAGTTCTTC CSVVRSWTGENEQFF
NA TRBJ2-1 TRBV29-1 few TGCAGCGTTGAAGACGGCAGGGAGGCCAATGAGCAGTTCTTC CSVEDGREANEQFF
NA TRBJ1-1 TRBV4-1 NA TGCGCCAGCCACTTTGGTGAGGGGAGGTACACTGAAGCTTTCTTT CASHFGEGRYTEAFF
TRBD2 TRBJ2-5 TRBV11-2 NA TGTGCCAGCAGCACACGGTCTAGCGGGGGAGAGACCCAGTACTTC CASSTRSSGGETQYF